The present entry profiles one TCR beta chain with its context. The antigen this receptor binds is unknown. Within one base of it there is no much larger clone, and no base qualities were kept. Other DNA sequences of this sample code for an identical CDR3. TCR CDR3 regions were amplified from genomic DNA by multiplex PCR using the deep immunoSEQ assay. For each cell subset, the extracted genomic DNA was distributed evenly across all wells of several immunoSEQ 96-well plates, and each plate served as one replicate. For sorted subsets, roughly 200 ng of genomic DNA, equivalent to 30,000 or so T cell genomes, went into each replicate PCR. Purified libraries were measured with a Qubit 3.0 fluorometer, size-checked on a Bioanalyzer 2100, and measured again with the KAPA Library Quantification kit. Every immunoSEQ 96-well plate was sequenced on a separate single-read 150-cycle Illumina NextSeq 550 flow cell. On the study's bioinformatics: Because the immunoSEQ output held only junctional sequences and lacked quality scores, the filtering could not match the filtering applied to full-length reads. To assign V/J genes and CDR3, sequences were annotated against IMGT germline references using PyIR, a Python wrapper for IgBLAST v1.9. Reads with weak V/J assignments (E-value above 1e-6), missing CDR3, stop codons, out-of-frame junctions, or ambiguous translated residues were removed. V3J clonotypes were defined as sequences sharing an identical inferred V gene, J gene, and CDR3 amino acid sequence. Percentage overlap between repertoires was computed as shared unique clonotypes divided by the size of the smaller repertoire. Three approaches were used to assess repertoire richness: RTK rarefaction, the Chao1 estimator, and Recon v2.1 estimates of unobserved clonotypes. OLGA was used to compute generation probabilities for all TCRbeta clonotypes that the gDNA method yielded from four donors. This is the immuneACCESS table as TCRdb keeps it, with only in-frame sequences that have V and J called. A part of the clones is gone; compared with another copy, unresolved V genes explain less than half, and the rest is unexplained. V and J calls and clone size are those listed in that table; D and trimming were worked out from the DNA. Here the sample has millions of clones; 93% occur a single time. Approximately 0.4% of the sample lies in the top ten.

The data were taken from a study of shared clonotypes between healthy human individuals (dated by TCRdb to 2018 to 2020). Some background on the complete study: Three men and a couple of women, aged 18 to 49 years, made up the cohort. For each donor, CD4 naive and CD4 memory were each run on three plates, CD8 naive on two plates, and CD8 memory on one plate. The study deeply sequenced blood TCR repertoires of five healthy adults to estimate repertoire size and the extent of clonotype sharing between individuals. Different laboratories and diverse techniques were used to prepare libraries and sequence TCR repertoires, to increase sequencing depth and limit assay-specific biases. Between about 0.85 and 9.5 billion PBMCs per donor were obtained by leukapheresis. Results the study describes overall, beyond this receptor: When a few donors were compared, the shared fraction of clonotypes was around 5% for naive CD4, less than 4% for naive CD8, 2.3% for memory CD4, and under 0.5% for memory CD8. Because the study included a small number of donors, the genetic and exposure-history diversity represented was limited. Pairwise subsampling indicated that sequencing depth was expected to affect the degree of clonotype sharing among donors. Rarefaction of sorted-subset datasets indicated incomplete sequencing despite the large sequencing depth. Clonotypes shared by all four sorted-subset donors showed higher generation probabilities than non-shared clonotypes. Sampling was restricted to blood, and TCR repertoires in tissues likely differ from the TCR repertoires found in blood. Naive subsets generally had larger estimated clonotype richness than memory subsets.

The donors were healthy, HIV-negative adults who had no recently reported acute infections or vaccinations. All donors were Caucasian adults living in Nashville, Tennessee, USA. CD4+ T cells were enriched through magnetic negative selection, after which naive cells were positively selected on CD45RA and the remaining negative fraction served as the memory subset. Blood was collected by leukapheresis, and PBMCs were isolated by Ficoll-Histopaque density gradient centrifugation and then cryopreserved in liquid nitrogen vapor phase. Purity and quantity of every magnetically sorted T cell population were checked by analytical flow cytometry. From each sorted fraction, genomic DNA was isolated and quantified by UV absorbance on a Nanodrop 2000c. The germline V gene specifies SGHRS as CDR1 and YFSETQ as CDR2. V is shortened by 4 bases, J by 0 bases, and the region joining them spans 5 bases. The CDR3, from cysteine to phenylalanine, totals 13 residues. Of the read, only the CDR3 DNA is kept; its 39 bases are in frame from base 1.

The sequence was obtained from a man aged 18 to 30 in good health. Some clones in this sample may be carry-over from other donors' samples. The sample comprised naive CD4+ T cells from PBMCs. The cell subset or site label of this sample denotes: CD45RA+ positively selected. This sequence uses TRBV5-1 and TRBJ2-1; a confident D gene designation cannot be given. The CDR3 amino acid sequence is: CASSLGSYNEQFF. The nucleotide sequence is TGCGCCAGCAGCCTCGGCTCCTACAATGAGCAGTTCTTC.